This T cell receptor (beta chain) emerged from a study of shared clonotypes between healthy human individuals. Study context: With ages of 18 to 49, the donors were two women and a few men. The study's findings and limits: Clonotype sharing among donors, it was expected, would be affected by sequencing depth. It was the non-shared clonotypes that had lower generation probabilities than clonotypes shared by all four donors.

Positive CCR7 selection of CD45RO-negative cells yielded the naive CD8 cells, and terminally differentiated effector memory CD45RA+ cells were excluded. Comments on this clone: Its antigen is not identified.

The authors split each subset's genomic DNA evenly across several immunoSEQ plates. Repertoires were generated with immunoSEQ multiplex PCR, while TCRdb's copy carries only in-frame clones and drops some. The table lists about 2.1 million clones, around 93% of them singletons. The germline gives CDR1 MDHEN, CDR2 SYDVKM. V was pared by 2 bases and J by 5 bases, with 8 bases of the junction left unmatched. The CDR3 length is 16 residues. The chain couples TRBV28 to TRBJ2-1, with 8 bases matching TRBD2. Sequencing used naive CD8+ T cells from PBMCs. This TCR came from a young man in good health. Some clones in this sample may be carry-over from other donors' samples. The CDR3 protein is CASSLISGSGHNEQFF. The CDR3 region has the DNA TGTGCCAGCAGTTTAATCAGCGGGAGCGGGCACAATGAGCAGTTCTTC.